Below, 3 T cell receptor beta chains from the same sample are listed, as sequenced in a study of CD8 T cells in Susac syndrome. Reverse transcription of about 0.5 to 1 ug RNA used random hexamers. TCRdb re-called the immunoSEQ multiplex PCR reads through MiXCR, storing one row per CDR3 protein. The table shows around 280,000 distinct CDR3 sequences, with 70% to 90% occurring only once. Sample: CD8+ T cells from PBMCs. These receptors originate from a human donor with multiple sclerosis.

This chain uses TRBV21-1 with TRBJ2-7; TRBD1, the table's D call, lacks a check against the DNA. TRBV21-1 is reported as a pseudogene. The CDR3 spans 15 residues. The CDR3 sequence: CASSKAPGDPYEQYF. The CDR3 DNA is TGTGCCAGCAGCAAAGCGCCCGGGGACCCCTACGAGCAGTACTTC.

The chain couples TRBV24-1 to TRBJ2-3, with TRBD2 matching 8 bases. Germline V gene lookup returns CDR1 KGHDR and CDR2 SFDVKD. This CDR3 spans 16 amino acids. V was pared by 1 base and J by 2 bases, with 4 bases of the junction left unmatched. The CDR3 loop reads CATSDLAGVNTDTQYF. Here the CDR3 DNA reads TGTGCCACCAGTGATTTAGCGGGAGTGAACACAGATACGCAGTATTTT.

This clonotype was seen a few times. This CDR3 reads CASSYQGFLLSEQYF. CDR3 DNA: TGTGCCAGCAGTTATCAGGGGTTTCTACTGAGCGAGCAGTACTTC. The chain couples TRBV6-5 to TRBJ2-7; D may be TRBD1 (6 bases). This CDR3 is 15 amino acids long. The V gene lost 3 bases and the J gene lost 6 bases, with 18 bases spanning the gap. CDR1 MNHEY and CDR2 SVGAGI come from the germline V gene.